Shown below are 19 T cell receptor beta chains from a single sample sequenced in a study of cytomegalovirus exposure and HLA in healthy donors. TCRdb's table, derived via immunoSEQ multiplex PCR, lists solely in-frame clones and lacks some. The table includes about 310,000 clones, 88% detected once. The sample was PBMCs. The receptors originated from a man aged 30 to 45 in good health and CMV-seronegative.

Concerning this clone: One junction end disagrees with the germline gene, perhaps due to a read error. V and J are TRBV20-1 and TRBJ1-2; weak D call: TRBD1 (6 bases). CDR3 length: 10 residues. Germline loops: CDR1 DFQATT, CDR2 SNEGSKA (reference sequence). In DNA form, the CDR3 reads TGCATTCCGCTAGGGACCAGGGGCGACTTC. Translation: CIPLGTRGDF.

The chain uses TRBV27 and TRBJ2-1; TRBD2 matches 13 bases. The J segment lost 8 bases and the V segment lost 3 bases, leaving 10 bases of the junction unmatched. CDR1 and CDR2 from the germline V gene are MNHEY and SMNVEV (reference sequence). This CDR3 has 17 amino acids. CDR3 sequence (DNA): TGTGCCAGCAGTTTCCGGGGACTAGCGGGGACATTTGATGAGCAGTTCTTC. Translated, it gives CASSFRGLAGTFDEQFF.

V is TRBV11-2 and J is TRBJ1-1; TRBD1 aligns across 7 bases. The V segment lost 11 bases and the J segment 5 bases; nucleotides outside the gene matches: 8. The CDR3 is made up of 12 amino acids. From germline, CDR1 is SGHAT and CDR2 FQNNGV. Here the CDR3 DNA reads TGTGCCGGAAGCAAGGGGGCGACTGAAGCTTTCTTT. Its translation is CAGSKGATEAFF.

This clone was observed a handful of times. This chain links TRBV7-9 with TRBJ1-2; no clear D. This CDR3 spans 13 amino acids. V dropped 4 bases and J dropped 4 bases, with 10 bases sitting between them. Germline V gene sequence: CDR1 SEHNR, CDR2 FQNEAQ (reference sequence). The CDR3: CASSSREVYGYTF. CDR3 nucleotides: TGTGCCAGCAGCTCACGGGAGGTCTATGGCTACACCTTC.

This clone came up many times. The chain recombines TRBV10-1 with TRBJ2-3, with D perhaps TRBD1 (6 bases). The CDR3 length is 17 residues. The ends were cut back, 5 bases at V and 0 bases at J, with 18 bases in the middle. Germline CDR1 and CDR2: WNHNN and SYGVQD (reference sequence). CDR3 residues: CASSPLKQGFSTDTQYF. Written as DNA, the CDR3 is TGCGCCAGCAGTCCCCTTAAACAGGGTTTTAGCACAGATACGCAGTATTTT.

The chain uses TRBV14 and TRBJ1-6, with D tentatively TRBD1 (5 bases). Between the trimmed V and J ends, which lost 1 base and 7 bases, there was a span of 8 bases. The CDR3 has 14 residues. Germline values: CDR1 SGHDN, CDR2 FVKESK. CDR3 nucleotide sequence: TGTGCCAGCAGCCAAGGACAGCTGAATTCACCCCTCCACTTT. It codes for CASSQGQLNSPLHF.

CDR3 loop: CASSPPSGLQETQYF. DNA of the CDR3: TGTGCCAGCTCACCACCGTCAGGGCTGCAAGAGACCCAGTACTTC. The rearrangement joins TRBV18 to TRBJ2-5, with D possibly TRBD1 on 5 matching bases. Germline V lookup: CDR1 KGHSH, CDR2 LQKENI. Trimming left V 0 bases short and J 2 bases short, with 10 bases between. The CDR3 consists of 15 residues.

The rearrangement joins TRBV19 to TRBJ1-6, with 8 positions matching TRBD1. CDR1 is LNHDA and CDR2 is SQIVND in the germline V gene (reference sequence). Germline trimming cut 5 bases from V and 0 bases from J; bases unmatched to any gene: 6. There are 17 residues in the CDR3. The CDR3 spells CASSFRQGSSYNSPLHF. The CDR3 nucleotides read TGTGCCAGTAGTTTCCGACAGGGGAGCTCCTATAATTCACCCCTCCACTTT.

The V gene is TRBV25-1, the J gene TRBJ2-5; D possibly corresponds to TRBD1 (6 bases). Deletions cut 1 base from V and 4 bases from J, with 13 bases between. The CDR3 length is 15 residues. Germline V gives CDR1 MGHDK, CDR2 SYGVNS. The CDR3 is CASSEFTGTVETQYF. The CDR3 DNA sequence: TGTGCCAGCAGTGAATTCACAGGGACGGTAGAGACCCAGTACTTC.

The rearrangement links TRBV7-8 to TRBJ1-1, with D unclear. Germline CDR1 is SGHVS and CDR2 is FQNEAQ. CDR3 length: 15 amino acids. V dropped 3 bases and J dropped 0 bases, with 11 bases sitting between them. The CDR3 region is CASSFQSQMNTEAFF. The CDR3 region has the DNA TGTGCCAGCAGCTTCCAAAGTCAGATGAACACTGAAGCTTTCTTT.

CDR3 amino acids: CASSLSQDRGVEQYF. The CDR3 DNA follows: TGTGCCAGCAGCCTATCGCAGGACAGGGGGGTCGAGCAGTACTTC. The chain employs TRBV11-1 and TRBJ2-7; 10 bases line up with TRBD1. Germline V CDR1 and CDR2: SGHAT, FQDESV (reference sequence). Germline trimming cut 5 bases from V and 6 bases from J; bases unmatched to any gene: 10. This CDR3 spans 15 amino acids.

The chain carries TRBV5-6 and TRBJ1-2; a weak D match, TRBD1 (5 bases). V was trimmed by 2 bases and J by 6 bases, leaving 17 bases between them. CDR1 and CDR2 (germline): SGHDT, YYEEEE. CDR3 length equals 15 residues. The CDR3 is CASSLIRQPGDGYTF. CDR3 coding DNA: TGTGCCAGCAGCTTAATTAGACAGCCGGGGGATGGCTACACCTTC.

The chain employs TRBV5-1 and TRBJ1-5, with D perhaps TRBD1 (6 bases). The CDR3 extends over 17 amino acids. The germline CDR1 and CDR2 sequences are SGHRS and YFSETQ. Trimming cost V 0 bases and J 7 bases, with 20 bases left between them. The CDR3 sequence: CASSLEGSGQRGQPQHF. CDR3 coding DNA: TGCGCCAGCAGCTTGGAGGGGAGCGGACAGCGGGGGCAGCCCCAGCATTTT.

This clone was counted between two and nine times. V usage is TRBV29-1 and J usage is TRBJ1-1; D might be TRBD1 (6 bases). The germline V gene has CDR1 SQVTM and CDR2 ANQGSEA. The V and J ends lost 4 bases and 0 bases respectively, with 15 bases between them. The CDR3 spans 15 residues. The CDR3 sequence is CSVGTGRGLNTEAFF. CDR3 coding DNA: TGCAGCGTTGGAACAGGGAGGGGATTGAACACTGAAGCTTTCTTT.

This rearrangement joins TRBV29-1 to TRBJ2-5; 7 positions match TRBD2. Germline V lookup: CDR1 SQVTM, CDR2 ANQGSEA. V lost 7 bases and J lost 5; bases outside the gene matches: 4. The length of the CDR3 is 11 residues. In DNA, the CDR3 is TGCAGCGCGGGGGGATCGGAGACCCAGTACTTC. As protein: CSAGGSETQYF.

Notes on this clone: The same CDR3 also results from other DNA sequences found in this sample. The chain has TRBV5-1 and TRBJ2-7; the D is unclear. The ends were cut back, 0 bases at V and 2 bases at J, with 6 bases in the middle. Germline loops: CDR1 SGHRS, CDR2 YFSETQ. CDR3 length: 13 residues. CDR3 protein: CASSLDGTYEQYF. CDR3 nucleotide sequence: TGCGCCAGCAGCTTGGACGGTACCTACGAGCAGTACTTC.

The chain uses TRBV29-1 and TRBJ2-1; 9 bases agree with TRBD2. The CDR3 has 14 amino acids. V lost 4 bases, J lost 12 bases, and 13 bases stayed unmatched. The germline V gene encodes CDR1 SQVTM and CDR2 ANQGSEA. CDR3 amino acids: CSVAQAGGHQRQFF. The DNA of the CDR3 is TGCAGCGTTGCCCAAGCGGGGGGCCACCAACGGCAGTTCTTC.

The chain is built from TRBV9 and TRBJ1-1; D uncertain. The CDR3 sequence is 15 residues long. The germline gives CDR1 SGDLS, CDR2 YYNGEE. V was pared by 4 bases and J by 0 bases, with 13 bases between. In DNA form, the CDR3 reads TGTGCCAGCAGCATGACATCCGCTATGAACACTGAAGCTTTCTTT. Its protein is CASSMTSAMNTEAFF. Full variable domain (remainder filled in from reference TRBV9 and TRBJ1-1): DSGVTQTPKHLITATGQRVTLRCSPRSGDLSVYWYQQSLDQGLQFLIQYYNGEERAKGNILERFSAQQFPDLHSELNLSSLELGDSALYFCASSMTSAMNTEAFFGQGTRLTVV.

The chain carries TRBV2 and TRBJ2-7; 7 bases line up with TRBD1. This CDR3 has 14 residues. CDR1 is SNHLY, CDR2 FYNNEI, per germline. V shed 9 bases, J shed 2 bases, and the junction held 10 bases outside the gene matches. The CDR3 reads CASRQTGITYEQYF. CDR3 DNA sequence: TGTGCCAGTCGGCAGACAGGGATAACCTACGAGCAGTACTTC.